Below, 9 T cell receptor beta chains from the same sample are listed, as sequenced in a study of shared clonotypes between healthy human individuals. Assay: immunoSEQ multiplex PCR; the TCRdb copy retains only in-frame clones and omits some. The sample has roughly 2 million clones, just under 95% seen once. CD45RO-negative cells were positively selected for CCR7, leaving out terminally differentiated effector memory CD45RA+ cells. The sample comprised naive CD8+ T cells sorted from blood. These receptors originate from a man between 18 and 29 years old in good health.

The chain employs TRBV5-1 and TRBJ1-4; TRBD1 is a possible D gene (6 bases). The germline V and J ends were trimmed by 4 bases and 0 bases, with 19 bases remaining between them. This CDR3 spans 18 amino acids. Germline lookup yields CDR1 SGHRS and CDR2 YFSETQ. The CDR3: CASSLVAGEGATNEKLFF. CDR3 nucleotide sequence: TGCGCCAGCAGCCTGGTGGCAGGGGAGGGAGCAACTAATGAAAAACTGTTTTTT.

This clone was counted a single time. V is TRBV9 and J is TRBJ1-6; D is uncertain. Trimming pared 4 bases from V and 0 bases from J, leaving 8 bases between. The CDR3 length is 15 residues. Germline CDR1 and CDR2: SGDLS and YYNGEE. CDR3 sequence (DNA): TGTGCCAGCAGCTCCAGTAGCTCCTATAATTCACCCCTCCACTTT. Translating gives CASSSSSSYNSPLHF. The full variable domain, in which reference TRBV9 and TRBJ1-6 provide the parts outside the CDR3, is DSGVTQTPKHLITATGQRVTLRCSPRSGDLSVYWYQQSLDQGLQFLIQYYNGEERAKGNILERFSAQQFPDLHSELNLSSLELGDSALYFCASSSSSSYNSPLHFGNGTRLTVT.

The gene calls are TRBV4-1 and TRBJ1-3; TRBD1 aligns across 10 bases. The V gene end was trimmed by 3 bases and the J gene end by 5 bases; junction bases not matched to a gene: 19. Germline V CDR1 and CDR2: MGHRA, YSYEKL. CDR3 length: 20 amino acids. The CDR3 coding sequence is TGCGCCAGCAGCCATGACCCCGGGACAGGGGTCCAACTATTCAGAAACACCATATATTTT. Its translation is CASSHDPGTGVQLFRNTIYF.

This chain connects TRBV30 to TRBJ1-2; D gene uncertain. The CDR3 is 14 residues long. V lost 1 base to trimming and J lost 5 bases, with 14 bases between them. Germline V gene lookup returns CDR1 GTSNPN and CDR2 SVGIG (reference sequence). CDR3 amino acids: CAWSAGSIRYGYTF. DNA of the CDR3: TGTGCCTGGAGTGCAGGTAGTATTCGGTATGGCTACACCTTC.

V is TRBV5-6 and J is TRBJ2-7; a weak D match, TRBD1 (5 bases). Trimming cost V 6 bases and J 3 bases, with 16 bases left between them. CDR1 and CDR2 from the germline V gene are SGHDT and YYEEEE. The CDR3 loop spans 14 amino acids. The CDR3 protein is CASKIAGPYYEQYF. For the CDR3, the DNA is TGTGCCAGCAAGATCGCAGGGCCGTACTACGAGCAGTACTTC. The full variable domain, in which reference TRBV5-6 and TRBJ2-7 provide the parts outside the CDR3, is DAGVTQSPTHLIKTRGQQVTLRCSPKSGHDTVSWYQQALGQGPQFIFQYYEEEERQRGNFPDRFSGHQFPNYSSELNVNALLLGDSALYLCASKIAGPYYEQYFGPGTRLTVT.

This clone has only one observation. The chain is built from TRBV27 and TRBJ2-3; TRBD2 agrees at 7 bases. This CDR3 is 15 amino acids long. Germline CDR1 and CDR2: MNHEY and SMNVEV (reference sequence). V lost 6 bases to trimming and J lost 2 bases; unmatched junction nucleotides: 8. CDR3 amino acids: CASSPASGHTDTQYF. The CDR3 DNA sequence: TGTGCCAGCAGCCCCGCTAGCGGACACACAGATACGCAGTATTTT.

The chain recombines TRBV9 with TRBJ1-2; D may be TRBD1 (5 bases). V was trimmed by 4 bases and J by 4 bases, leaving 23 bases between them. Germline CDR1 is SGDLS and CDR2 is YYNGEE. The CDR3 runs 17 residues. The DNA of the CDR3 is TGTGCCAGCAGCCCCAATTCCAGGACACTCAGTGGCTATGGCTACACCTTC. Protein sequence: CASSPNSRTLSGYGYTF.

J is TRBJ2-3 and V is TRBV6-1, with TRBD1 matching over 8 bases. V shed 3 bases and J 3 bases; nucleotides not matched to a gene: 14. Germline CDR1 MNHNS, CDR2 SASEGT. This CDR3 has 18 residues. The CDR3 DNA follows: TGTGCCAGCAGTGATCAGGGGGCCCTCCCCTCGGGGACAGATACGCAGTATTTT. This gives the protein CASSDQGALPSGTDTQYF.

This clone was seen once. Here the CDR3 DNA reads TGTGCCAGCAGTGGCCCGGGACAGGGGGACGCAGATACGCAGTATTTT. It specifies CASSGPGQGDADTQYF. The rearrangement uses TRBV2 and TRBJ2-3; 11 nucleotides agree with TRBD1. This CDR3 comprises 16 residues. With 4 bases clipped from V and 4 bases from J, the junction kept 7 bases outside the gene matches. Germline-derived CDR1 and CDR2 are SNHLY and FYNNEI. Complete variable domain (other parts from reference TRBV2 and TRBJ2-3): EPEVTQTPSHQVTQMGQEVILRCVPISNHLYFYWYRQILGQKVEFLVSFYNNEISEKSEIFDDQFSVERPDGSNFTLKIRSTKLEDSAMYFCASSGPGQGDADTQYFGPGTRLTVL.